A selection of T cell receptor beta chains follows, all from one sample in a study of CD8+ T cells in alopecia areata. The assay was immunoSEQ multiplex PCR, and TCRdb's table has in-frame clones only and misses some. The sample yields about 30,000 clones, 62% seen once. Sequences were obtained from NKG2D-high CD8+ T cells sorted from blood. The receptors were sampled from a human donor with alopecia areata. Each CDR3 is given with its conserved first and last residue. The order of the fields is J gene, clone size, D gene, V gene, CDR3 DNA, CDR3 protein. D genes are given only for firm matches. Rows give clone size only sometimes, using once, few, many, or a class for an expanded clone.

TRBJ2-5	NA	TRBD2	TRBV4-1	TGCGCCAGCAGCCCTCATGGAAGCGGGAGGGAAGAGACCCAGTACTTC	CASSPHGSGREETQYF
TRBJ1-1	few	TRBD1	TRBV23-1	TGCGCCAGCAGTCCCTCACAGGGGATGGTGAACACTGAAGCTTTCTTT	CASSPSQGMVNTEAFF
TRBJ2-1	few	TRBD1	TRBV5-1	TGCGCCAGCAGCTTGGGACAGGGAAGGAGTGAGCAGTTCTTC	CASSLGQGRSEQFF
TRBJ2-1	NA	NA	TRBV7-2	TGTGCCAGCAGCTTATACCTAGCAGGCTCCTACAATGAGCAGTTCTTC	CASSLYLAGSYNEQFF
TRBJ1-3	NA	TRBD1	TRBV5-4	TGTGCCAGCGGAACAGGGGGAGGAAACACCATATATTTT	CASGTGGGNTIYF
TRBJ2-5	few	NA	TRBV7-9	TGTGCCAGCAGCCCAAGGGGGACCCAGTACTTC	CASSPRGTQYF
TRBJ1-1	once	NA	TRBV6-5	TGTGCCAGCAGTGTGAAGGGTTCCGATGAAGCTTTCTTT	CASSVKGSDEAFF
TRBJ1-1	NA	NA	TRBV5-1	TGCGCCAGCAGCCAACCAGATCTGAACACTGAAGCTTTCTTT	CASSQPDLNTEAFF
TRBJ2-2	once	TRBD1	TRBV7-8	TGTGCCAGCAGGCAGGGGACAGGGGAGGCCGGGGAGCTGTTTTTT	CASRQGTGEAGELFF
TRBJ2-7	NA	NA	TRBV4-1	TGCGCCAGCAGCCAAGATGGGCCAGGGTATGGGCAGTACTTC	CASSQDGPGYGQYF
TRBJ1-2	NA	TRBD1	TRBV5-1	TGCGCCAGCAGTTTGCCGGGACAGGGGAATGGCTACACCTTC	CASSLPGQGNGYTF
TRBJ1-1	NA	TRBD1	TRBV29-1	TGCAGCGTTGAAGATGGGACAGGGCTGAACACTGAAGCTTTCTTT	CSVEDGTGLNTEAFF
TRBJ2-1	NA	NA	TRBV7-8	TGTGCCAGCAGCTTAGGGGTAGGACCTAGCTCCTACAATGAGCAGTTCTTC	CASSLGVGPSSYNEQFF
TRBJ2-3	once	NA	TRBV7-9	TGTGCCAGCAGTAACGGGACCCTCGGAGATACGCAGTATTTT	CASSNGTLGDTQYF
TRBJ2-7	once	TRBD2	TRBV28	TGTGCCAGCAGTTTAGGGGGCAGCGGGGGACCCTACGAGCAGTACTTC	CASSLGGSGGPYEQYF
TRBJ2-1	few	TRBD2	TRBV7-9	TGTGCCAGCAGTTTCCTAGCGGGAGAGGTCTACAATGAGCAGTTCTTC	CASSFLAGEVYNEQFF
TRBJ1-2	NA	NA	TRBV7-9	TGTGCCAGCAGCTTAGCGCAAGGAGCAACTAACTATGGCTACACCTTC	CASSLAQGATNYGYTF
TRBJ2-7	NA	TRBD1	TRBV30	TGTGCCTGGAGTGTAGGTGGGACAGGGCTGATCGAGCAGTACTTC	CAWSVGGTGLIEQYF
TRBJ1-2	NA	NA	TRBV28	TGTGCCAGCGACCCGGGACTTCGGGACCTCTACTATGGCTACACCTTC	CASDPGLRDLYYGYTF
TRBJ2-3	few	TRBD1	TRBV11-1	TGTGCCAGCAGCTGGTCCAGGGGGACAGATACGCAGTATTTT	CASSWSRGTDTQYF
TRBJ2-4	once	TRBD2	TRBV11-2	TGTGCCAGCAGCTTCCTAACTTCTAGCGGGAGGGCCGTCAAAAACATTCAGTACTTC	CASSFLTSSGRAVKNIQYF
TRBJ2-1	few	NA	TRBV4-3	TGCGCCAGCAGCCCCGGGCGCGGACTATCTGGCAATGAGCAGTTCTTC	CASSPGRGLSGNEQFF
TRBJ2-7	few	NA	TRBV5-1	TGCGCCAGCAGCCACCTCCCCTACGAGCAGTACTTC	CASSHLPYEQYF
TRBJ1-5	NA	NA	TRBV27	TGTGCCAGCAGTCAGGGCTTCAATCAGCCCCAGCATTTT	CASSQGFNQPQHF
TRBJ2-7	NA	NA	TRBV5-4	TGTGCCAGCAGCTTGGTCAGAGGGGGACGATTGGACGAGCAGTACTTC	CASSLVRGGRLDEQYF
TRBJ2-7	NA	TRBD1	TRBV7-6	TGTGCCAGCAGTCAAAACCGGGACAGGGGATACGAGCAGTACTTC	CASSQNRDRGYEQYF
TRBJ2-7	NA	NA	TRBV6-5	TGTGCCAGCAGTTACTCGAGGGGGGACTCCTACGAGCAGTACTTC	CASSYSRGDSYEQYF
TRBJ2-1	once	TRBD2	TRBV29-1	TGCAGCGTTGACCGAAGGGCGGGACTAGCGTATAACAATGAGCAGTTCTTC	CSVDRRAGLAYNNEQFF
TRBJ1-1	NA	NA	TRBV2	TGTGCCAGCAGTGGTGCGGGGATGACTGAAGCTTTCTTT	CASSGAGMTEAFF
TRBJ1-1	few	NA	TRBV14	TGTGCCAGCAGCCCAGACCCCAGTGAAGCTTTCTTT	CASSPDPSEAFF
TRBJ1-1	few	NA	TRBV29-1	TGCAGCGTTCTGGGTTTGAACACTGAAGCTTTCTTT	CSVLGLNTEAFF
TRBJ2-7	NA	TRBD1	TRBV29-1	TGCAGCGTCTATGGGACAGGGGCCTACGAGCAGTACTTC	CSVYGTGAYEQYF
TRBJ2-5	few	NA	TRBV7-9	TGTGCCAGCAGCCCACCCGGTGGGGAGACCCAGTACTTC	CASSPPGGETQYF
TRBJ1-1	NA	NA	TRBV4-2	TGTGCCAGCAGCCAAGACCGGGGGCTGAACACTGAAGCTTTCTTT	CASSQDRGLNTEAFF
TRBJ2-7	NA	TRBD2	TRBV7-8	TGTGCCAGCAGCTTAGGGCCGGGAGGGACCTACGAGCAGTACTTC	CASSLGPGGTYEQYF
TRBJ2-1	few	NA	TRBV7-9	TGTGCCCTTTTTAGGTTGACTGGGCAGTTCTTC	CALFRLTGQFF
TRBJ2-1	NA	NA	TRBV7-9	TGTGCCAGGAACCCCCCGGCCTCTAATGAGCAGTTCTTC	CARNPPASNEQFF
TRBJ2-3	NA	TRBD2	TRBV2	TGTGCCAGCAGTGGGGGGACTAGCGGAAACACAGATACGCAGTATTTT	CASSGGTSGNTDTQYF
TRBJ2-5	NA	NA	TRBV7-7	TGTGCTAGCAGCTTAGCAGGGTTCCAGGGTACGCGAGAGACCCAGTACTTC	CASSLAGFQGTRETQYF